These 30 T cell receptor beta chains share one sample of origin, sequenced in a study of PD-L1 blockade in urothelial cancer. The repertoire was sequenced with immunoSEQ multiplex PCR; TCRdb's copy has only in-frame clones and lacks some. The sample contains roughly 120,000 clones, around 88% of which appear only once. Documented time point: peripheral blood 6 weeks after treatment start. Sequences were derived from PBMCs, sampled around atezolizumab (anti-PD-L1) treatment. The origin of the receptors is a man aged 55 to 70 with urothelial cancer.

J is TRBJ1-6 and V is TRBV4-3; 8 bases fit TRBD1. Germline assignment: CDR1 LGHNA and CDR2 YSLEER. Germline trimming cut 4 bases from V and 6 bases from J; bases unmatched to any gene: 8. This CDR3 spans 16 amino acids. CDR3 sequence (DNA): TGCGCCAGCAGCCTGGACAGGGTAATAGGTAATTCACCCCTCCACTTT. Protein sequence: CASSLDRVIGNSPLHF.

This chain joins TRBV5-1 and TRBJ2-7; 10 bases match TRBD1. Germline lookup yields CDR1 SGHRS and CDR2 YFSETQ. V was clipped by 7 bases and J by 1 base; unmatched bases: 8. The CDR3 is 15 residues long. For the CDR3, the DNA is TGCGCCAGCGGCTCTCCGGGACAGGGGTCCTACGAGCAGTACTTC. Amino acids: CASGSPGQGSYEQYF.

This clone was picked up a small number of times. J is TRBJ1-1 and V is TRBV6-4, with 9 positions matching TRBD1. The V gene's germline CDR1 is MRHNA and CDR2 SNTAGT. V shed 3 bases, J shed 4 bases, and the junction held 0 bases outside the gene matches. This CDR3 spans 13 amino acids. CDR3 sequence (DNA): TGTGCCAGCAGTGAACAGGGGGCCACTGAAGCTTTCTTT. Amino acids: CASSEQGATEAFF.

The genes are TRBV20-1 and TRBJ2-2; D uncertain. The V end was cut by 6 bases, the J end by 6 bases, with 8 bases between. The CDR3 totals 11 residues. The germline V gene encodes CDR1 DFQATT and CDR2 SNEGSKA (reference sequence). CDR3 coding DNA: TGCAGTGCCCCAGATTCCGGGGAGCTGTTTTTT. It translates to CSAPDSGELFF.

The chain links TRBV7-9 to TRBJ1-2, with D unclear. CDR3 length: 14 amino acids. Germline V gives CDR1 SEHNR, CDR2 FQNEAQ (reference sequence). V was clipped by 5 bases and J by 5 bases, with 15 bases between them. The CDR3 DNA is TGTGCCAGCAGCCCGTCTTGGGGAGTTTATGGCTACACCTTC. Its protein product is CASSPSWGVYGYTF.

The rearrangement links TRBV27 to TRBJ2-7, with 8 bases fitting TRBD1. Looked up from germline, CDR1 is MNHEY and CDR2 is SMNVEV (reference sequence). The CDR3 runs to 14 residues. V gave up 6 bases and J gave up 6 bases; unmatched junction bases: 10. In DNA form, the CDR3 reads TGTGCCAGCAGCCCGGGACAGGCATTATTCGAGCAGTACTTC. Encoded protein: CASSPGQALFEQYF.

V is TRBV5-1 and J is TRBJ1-1, with 7 bases aligning to TRBD1. Germline assignment: CDR1 SGHRS and CDR2 YFSETQ. The V and J ends lost 4 bases and 0 bases, in that order; junction bases with no gene match: 6. This CDR3 region has 15 residues. The CDR3 region has the DNA TGCGCCAGCAGCGGCAAACAGGGGTTGAACACTGAAGCTTTCTTT. Translating gives CASSGKQGLNTEAFF.

The chain couples TRBV25-1 to TRBJ2-1, with 8 bases matching TRBD2. Germline assignment: CDR1 MGHDK and CDR2 SYGVNS. The CDR3 runs 14 residues. After removal of 7 bases from V and 2 bases from J, the junction contained 4 bases not matched to a gene. This chain's CDR3 is CASTKTSAYNEQFF. As DNA, the CDR3 is TGTGCCAGCACAAAGACTAGCGCCTACAATGAGCAGTTCTTC.

The J gene is TRBJ2-3, the V gene TRBV19; 8 bases line up with TRBD2. V lost 6 bases to trimming and J lost 2 bases; unmatched junction nucleotides: 4. The CDR3 is made up of 14 amino acids. Germline V gene lookup returns CDR1 LNHDA and CDR2 SQIVND (reference sequence). CDR3 region: CASSQREFTDTQYF. CDR3 nucleotide sequence: TGTGCCAGTAGCCAGCGGGAGTTCACAGATACGCAGTATTTT.

This clone showed up just once. This chain joins TRBV28 and TRBJ2-1, with D possibly matching TRBD2 (7 bases). The length of the CDR3 is 20 residues. V shed 8 bases and J shed 1 base, with 30 bases lying between them. Germline V gene data show CDR1 as MDHEN and CDR2 as SYDVKM. In DNA, the CDR3 is TGTGCCAGCGCTGGGGGGCAAAGTTGGGGGGGCGCGTGGTCCTACAATGAGCAGTTCTTC. Translating gives CASAGGQSWGGAWSYNEQFF.

This chain joins TRBV6-6 and TRBJ1-3; no firm D call. V lost 4 bases and J lost 1, with 5 bases in between. CDR3 length: 13 amino acids. Germline V gives CDR1 MNHNY, CDR2 SVGAGI (reference sequence). The CDR3 here is CASSSGSGNTIYF. The CDR3 DNA reads as TGTGCCAGCAGTTCAGGTTCTGGAAACACCATATATTTT.

The rearrangement uses TRBV5-4 and TRBJ2-7; D uncertain. Germline V CDR1 and CDR2: SGHNT, YYREEE (reference sequence). The CDR3 contains 12 residues. V dropped 4 bases and J dropped 10 bases, with 15 bases sitting between them. In nucleotides, the CDR3 is TGTGCCAGCAGCCAGGATACCATTTTCCAGTACTTC. This gives the protein CASSQDTIFQYF.

The V and J genes are TRBV30 and TRBJ2-5; D might be TRBD1 (6 bases). Germline assignment: CDR1 GTSNPN and CDR2 SVGIG (reference sequence). The V end lost 2 bases, the J end lost 5 bases, and 12 bases lay between the germline ends. The CDR3 covers 13 residues. DNA of the CDR3: TGTGCCTGGAGTAAAGGGGGTGGGGAGACCCAGTACTTC. Translated, it gives CAWSKGGGETQYF.

This clone was recorded a few times. This chain joins TRBV6-6 and TRBJ1-2, with D unclear. V was clipped by 3 bases and J by 3 bases, with 8 bases between them. The germline V gene has CDR1 MNHNY and CDR2 SVGAGI (reference sequence). The CDR3 totals 13 residues. CDR3 in amino acids: CASSYEGDYGYTF. In DNA, the CDR3 is TGTGCCAGCAGTTATGAGGGTGACTATGGCTACACCTTC.

CDR3 amino acids: CAIYDPRQGTYGYTF. In nucleotides, the CDR3 is TGTGCCATCTACGACCCCAGACAGGGAACCTATGGCTACACCTTC. The J gene is TRBJ1-2, the V gene TRBV10-3; 7 bases fit TRBD1. The junction had 13 bases not matched to a gene; V was cut back by 8 bases and J by 4 bases. This CDR3 region has 15 residues. CDR1 and CDR2 from the germline V gene are ENHRY and SYGVKD.

The chain has TRBV9 and TRBJ2-3; 7 bases match TRBD2. V lost 4 bases, J lost 5 bases, and 16 bases stayed unmatched. Germline CDR1 reads SGDLS; CDR2 reads YYNGEE. The CDR3 runs to 17 residues. The CDR3 sequence is CASSPPGEGGEEDTQYF. The CDR3, as DNA: TGTGCCAGCAGCCCCCCGGGGGAGGGAGGAGAGGAAGATACGCAGTATTTT.

The rearrangement uses TRBV2 and TRBJ1-1; a possible D gene is TRBD1 (5 bases). Germline values: CDR1 SNHLY, CDR2 FYNNEI. The V gene lost 6 bases and the J gene lost 11 bases, with 16 bases spanning the gap. This CDR3 region has 12 residues. The CDR3 protein is CASRLDKPRAFF. The CDR3 DNA sequence: TGTGCCAGCAGGTTGGACAAGCCGAGGGCTTTCTTT.

This clone has just a few counts. This chain uses TRBV5-6 with TRBJ2-7; 7 bases align to TRBD1. CDR1 is SGHDT, CDR2 YYEEEE, per germline. The V segment lost 4 bases and the J segment 6 bases; nucleotides outside the gene matches: 10. This CDR3 contains 14 residues. CDR3 region: CASSPDPGQLEQYF. The CDR3 coding sequence is TGTGCCAGCAGCCCGGATCCGGGACAGCTCGAGCAGTACTTC. The full variable domain, completed using reference TRBV5-6 and TRBJ2-7, is DAGVTQSPTHLIKTRGQQVTLRCSPKSGHDTVSWYQQALGQGPQFIFQYYEEEERQRGNFPDRFSGHQFPNYSSELNVNALLLGDSALYLCASSPDPGQLEQYFGPGTRLTVT.

V and J are TRBV15 and TRBJ2-5, with D perhaps matching TRBD1 (8 bases). Germline lookup yields CDR1 LNHNV and CDR2 YYDKDF (reference sequence). The CDR3 consists of 17 residues. Deletions cut 5 bases from V and 2 bases from J, with 21 bases between. The CDR3 DNA reads TGTGCCACCAGCGGCCCCAGGGGGCGGGGGCGTCAAGAGACCCAGTACTTC. Translation gives CATSGPRGRGRQETQYF. The complete variable domain, with remaining parts taken from reference TRBV15 and TRBJ2-5, reads DAMVIQNPRYQVTQFGKPVTLSCSQTLNHNVMYWYQQKSSQAPKLLFHYYDKDFNNEADTPDNFQSRRPNTSFCFLDIRSPGLGDTAMYLCATSGPRGRGRQETQYFGPGTRLLVL.

The chain links TRBV11-3 to TRBJ2-4; 7 bases are a match to TRBD1. Trimming cost V 5 bases and J 0 bases; bases outside gene matches: 7. The CDR3 extends over 16 amino acids. CDR1 and CDR2 from the germline V gene are SGHNT and YENEEA. The chain's CDR3 is CASSLRGQTAKNIQYF. The CDR3 nucleotides read TGTGCCAGCAGCCTAAGGGGACAGACAGCCAAAAACATTCAGTACTTC.

The rearrangement uses TRBV15 and TRBJ1-4; maybe TRBD1 (6 bases). CDR3 length equals 16 residues. Germline V CDR1 and CDR2: LNHNV, YYDKDF (reference sequence). Trimming took 0 bases from V and 5 from J, leaving 13 bases between them. CDR3 nucleotides: TGTGCCACCAGCAGAGATCCACAGGGAGGGAATGAAAAACTGTTTTTT. Translated, it gives CATSRDPQGGNEKLFF.

V usage is TRBV19 and J usage is TRBJ2-2; 12 bases match TRBD2. Trimming removed 4 bases from V and 5 bases from J; junction bases left unmatched: 2. The CDR3 is 15 residues long. Looked up from germline, CDR1 is LNHDA and CDR2 is SQIVND (reference sequence). CDR3 sequence reads: CASSTSGGATGELFF. In nucleotides, the CDR3 is TGTGCCAGTAGTACTAGCGGGGGGGCAACCGGGGAGCTGTTTTTT.

The chain links TRBV19 to TRBJ2-7; D might be TRBD1 (5 bases). The CDR3 runs 12 residues. With 4 bases removed from V and 7 bases from J, the gap between germline ends came to 11 bases. The germline gives CDR1 LNHDA, CDR2 SQIVND (reference sequence). Here the CDR3 reads CASSTQGGEQYF. In nucleotides, the CDR3 is TGTGCCAGTAGTACTCAGGGCGGAGAGCAGTACTTC.

The V call is TRBV5-4, the J call TRBJ2-3, with 7 nucleotides matching TRBD2. The CDR3 sequence is 15 residues long. Germline CDR1 SGHNT, CDR2 YYREEE (reference sequence). Trimming cost V 4 bases and J 4 bases; bases outside gene matches: 9. CDR3 loop: CASSQELTSPDTQYF. The CDR3 DNA follows: TGTGCCAGCAGCCAGGAGTTGACTAGCCCAGATACGCAGTATTTT.

The gene calls are TRBV19 and TRBJ1-4; 7 nucleotides match TRBD1. V was clipped by 4 bases and J by 12 bases; unmatched bases: 8. Germline loops: CDR1 LNHDA, CDR2 SQIVND (reference sequence). The CDR3 extends over 13 amino acids. CDR3 bases: TGTGCCAGTAGTACGTTCTACAGGGGCGAACTGTTTTTT. It encodes CASSTFYRGELFF. The full variable domain, its missing parts supplied by reference TRBV19 and TRBJ1-4, is DGGITQSPKYLFRKEGQNVTLSCEQNLNHDAMYWYRQDPGQGLRLIYYSQIVNDFQKGDIAEGYSVSREKKESFPLTVTSAQKNPTAFYLCASSTFYRGELFFGSGTQLSVL.

The rearrangement joins TRBV10-2 to TRBJ1-2, with a possible D match to TRBD1 (6 bases). CDR1 and CDR2 from the germline V gene are WSHSY and SAAADI. There are 15 residues in the CDR3. V lost 4 bases, J lost 3 bases, and 15 bases lay in between. The CDR3 loop is CASSGSQRTDYGYTF. In nucleotides, the CDR3 is TGCGCCAGCAGTGGATCCCAGAGGACAGACTATGGCTACACCTTC.

The chain employs TRBV10-1 and TRBJ1-2; TRBD1 agrees at 7 bases. The CDR3 is made up of 13 amino acids. After removal of 5 bases from V and 1 base from J, the junction contained 1 base not matched to a gene. Germline lookup yields CDR1 WNHNN and CDR2 SYGVQD (reference sequence). The CDR3 reads CASSRQGNYGYTF. The CDR3 coding sequence is TGCGCCAGCAGTCGACAGGGTAACTATGGCTACACCTTC.

This chain joins TRBV7-3 and TRBJ2-3; perhaps TRBD1 as D (5 bases). The length of the CDR3 is 15 residues. CDR1 SGHTA and CDR2 FQGTGA come from the germline V gene. Between the trimmed V and J ends, which lost 4 bases and 4 bases, there was a span of 15 bases. The CDR3 nucleotides are TGTGCCAGCAGCTCCCATCAGGGTCCACCAGATACGCAGTATTTT. This encodes CASSSHQGPPDTQYF.

The CDR3 DNA is TGTGCCATTCGTAGCGGGGGGGCGGGCAATGAGCAGTTCTTC. Translated: CAIRSGGAGNEQFF. The chain recombines TRBV5-4 with TRBJ2-1; 11 nucleotides match TRBD2. CDR3 size: 14 residues. Trimming cost V 9 bases and J 6 bases; bases outside gene matches: 8. Looked up from germline, CDR1 is SGHNT and CDR2 is YYREEE (reference sequence).

This chain uses TRBV4-2 with TRBJ2-7; 10 bases map to TRBD2. Germline CDR1 reads LGHNA; CDR2 reads YNFKEQ. The CDR3 covers 14 residues. V trimming: 9 bases; J trimming: 2 bases; junction bases outside the gene matches: 7. Here the CDR3 DNA reads TGTGCCAGTCGCCTAGCGGGGGATGCCTACGAGCAGTACTTC. Translating it yields CASRLAGDAYEQYF.